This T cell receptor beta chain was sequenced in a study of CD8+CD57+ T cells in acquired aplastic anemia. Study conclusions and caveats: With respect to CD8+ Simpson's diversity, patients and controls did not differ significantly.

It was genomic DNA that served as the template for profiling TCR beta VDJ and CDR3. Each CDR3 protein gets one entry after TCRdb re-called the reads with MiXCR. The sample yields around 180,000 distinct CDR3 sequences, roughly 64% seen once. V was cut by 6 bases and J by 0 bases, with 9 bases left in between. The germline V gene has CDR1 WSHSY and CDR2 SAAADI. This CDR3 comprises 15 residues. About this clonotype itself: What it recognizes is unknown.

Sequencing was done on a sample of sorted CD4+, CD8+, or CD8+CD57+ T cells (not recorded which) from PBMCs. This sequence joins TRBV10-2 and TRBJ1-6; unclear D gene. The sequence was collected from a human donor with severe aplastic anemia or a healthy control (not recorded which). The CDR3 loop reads CASSDPSSYNSPLHF. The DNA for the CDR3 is TGCGCCAGCAGCGACCCAAGCTCCTATAATTCACCCCTCCACTTT.